What follows are 15 T cell receptor beta chains derived from one specimen sequenced in a study of T cells after yellow fever vaccination. TCRdb recomputed calls from the 5' RACE reads with MiXCR, one row per CDR3 protein. The table includes a few hundred thousand distinct CDR3 sequences, roughly a fifth detected once. The starting material was PBMCs, obtained 15 days after the yellow fever booster vaccination. These receptor sequences come from a man younger than 45 who received the YFV17D yellow fever vaccine.

The chain recombines TRBV4-3 with TRBJ1-2; D is uncertain. Germline V CDR1 and CDR2: LGHNA, YSLEER. The CDR3 length is 14 residues. V lost 0 bases to trimming and J lost 4 bases, with 9 bases between them. CDR3 DNA sequence: TGCGCCAGCAGCCAAGAAACCGGGATCTATGGCTACACCTTC. Amino acids: CASSQETGIYGYTF.

This clonotype has more than one count but fewer than ten. This sequence joins TRBV30 and TRBJ1-1; tentatively, D is TRBD1 (5 bases). Between the trimmed V and J ends, which lost 5 bases and 1 base, there was a span of 11 bases. The CDR3 has 13 residues. Germline CDR1 and CDR2: GTSNPN and SVGIG (reference sequence). CDR3 in DNA: TGTGCCTGGGACCGCAGGGAGAACACTGAAGCTTTCTTT. Its protein product is CAWDRRENTEAFF. The full variable domain, rest sourced from reference TRBV30 and TRBJ1-1, is SQTIHQWPATLVQPVGSPLSLECTVEGTSNPNLYWYRQAAGRGLQLLFYSVGIGQISSEVPQNLSASRPQDRQFILSSKKLLLSDSGFYLCAWDRRENTEAFFGQGTRLTVV.

Written as DNA, the CDR3 is TGTGCCAGTAGTAATAGCGGGAGTGCCTACGAGCAGTACTTC. It is translated as CASSNSGSAYEQYF. This sequence joins TRBV19 and TRBJ2-7; TRBD2 matches 9 bases. After removal of 4 bases from V and 2 bases from J, the junction contained 3 bases not matched to a gene. The CDR3 has 14 residues. Per the germline V gene, CDR1 is LNHDA and CDR2 is SQIVND (reference sequence).

The genes are TRBV6-1 and TRBJ2-1; D is possibly TRBD2 (7 bases). This CDR3 is 14 amino acids long. The germline gives CDR1 MNHNS, CDR2 SASEGT. With 10 bases removed from V and 4 bases from J, the gap between germline ends came to 17 bases. CDR3 amino acids: CATLEGGNYNEQFF. DNA of the CDR3: TGTGCCACACTCGAGGGGGGGAATTACAATGAGCAGTTCTTC.

This clonotype was seen only a few times. J is TRBJ2-3 and V is TRBV7-7; the D gene is possibly TRBD2 (6 bases). CDR1 is SSHAT, CDR2 FNYEAQ, per germline (reference sequence). Trimming removed 5 bases from V and 11 bases from J, with 14 bases in between. The CDR3 contains 12 residues. The CDR3 protein is CASSGGTSEQYF. Here the CDR3 DNA reads TGTGCCAGCAGCGGAGGGACTTCTGAGCAGTATTTT.

A note on this clonotype: An end of the junction differs from the germline gene, which may be a read error. J is TRBJ2-1 and V is TRBV19, with TRBD1 as a possible D gene (5 bases). The CDR3 extends over 14 amino acids. Germline V gene sequence: CDR1 LNHDA, CDR2 SQIVND (reference sequence). CDR3 sequence (DNA): TGTGCCAGTACCATCGACAGATTCTACAATGAGCTGTTCTTC. Amino acid sequence: CASTIDRFYNELFF. Full variable domain (remainder filled in from reference TRBV19 and TRBJ2-1): DGGITQSPKYLFRKEGQNVTLSCEQNLNHDAMYWYRQDPGQGLRLIYYSQIVNDFQKGDIAEGYSVSREKKESFPLTVTSAQKNPTAFYLCASTIDRFYNELFFGPGTRLTVL.

The chain employs TRBV29-1 and TRBJ2-1; TRBD2 matches at 9 bases. CDR3 length equals 15 residues. V shed 3 bases, J shed 7 bases, and the junction held 10 bases outside the gene matches. Looked up from germline, CDR1 is SQVTM and CDR2 is ANQGSEA. In DNA, the CDR3 is TGCAGCGTTGATGGAACGAGCGGGAGGTGGAATGAGCAGTTCTTC. Protein product: CSVDGTSGRWNEQFF.

This clonotype was counted many times. V and J are TRBV12-3 or TRBV12-4 and TRBJ2-1; the D call may be TRBD1 or TRBD2 (5 bases each). Between the trimmed V and J ends, which lost 5 bases and 0 bases, there was a span of 14 bases. This CDR3 is 16 amino acids long. The CDR3 region has the DNA TGTGCCAGCAGTCCTTCCGGGGCGGGCTCCTACAATGAGCAGTTCTTC. The encoded protein is CASSPSGAGSYNEQFF.

This clonotype turned up a few times. V is TRBV5-6 and J is TRBJ1-2; D remains unclear. Looked up from germline, CDR1 is SGHDT and CDR2 is YYEEEE. The CDR3 is 11 amino acids. V was trimmed by 2 bases and J by 10 bases, leaving 9 bases between them. CDR3 coding DNA: TGTGCCAGCAGCTTCGGTCCAGACTACACCTTC. Residues: CASSFGPDYTF.

A few counts support this clonotype. The V gene is TRBV3-1, the J gene TRBJ2-1; tentatively, D is TRBD1 (6 bases). This CDR3 is 13 amino acids long. Germline values: CDR1 LGHDT, CDR2 YNNKEL (reference sequence). The V and J ends lost 5 bases and 10 bases respectively, with 15 bases between them. In DNA form, the CDR3 reads TGTGCCAGCAGCTGGGGGCCAAACTGGGAGCAGTTCTTC. This encodes CASSWGPNWEQFF.

This clonotype came up many times. The chain uses TRBV7-2 and TRBJ1-5; D unresolved. V was trimmed by 4 bases and J by 2 bases, leaving 6 bases between them. The CDR3 contains 13 residues. In germline, CDR1 is SGHTA, CDR2 FQGNSA. CDR3 nucleotide sequence: TGTGCCAGCAGCTCCAGAGGCAATCAGCCCCAGCATTTT. Protein sequence: CASSSRGNQPQHF.

This chain uses TRBV7-2 with TRBJ1-5; 11 nucleotides match TRBD1. V shed 5 bases, J shed 6 bases, and the junction held 6 bases outside the gene matches. The CDR3 has 15 residues. Per germline, CDR1 SGHTA and CDR2 FQGNSA. The CDR3 reads CASSLGQGALQPQHF. CDR3 nucleotide sequence: TGTGCCAGCAGCCTAGGACAGGGGGCTCTTCAGCCCCAGCATTTT. Using reference TRBV7-2 and TRBJ1-5 for the parts outside the CDR3, the full variable domain is GAGVSQSPSNKVTEKGKDVELRCDPISGHTALYWYRQSLGQGLEFLIYFQGNSAPDKSGLPSDRFSAERTGGSVSTLTIQRTQQEDSAVYLCASSLGQGALQPQHFGDGTRLSIL.

This chain connects TRBV12-3 or TRBV12-4 to TRBJ2-7; D gene ambiguous. The CDR3 spans 15 residues. V was trimmed by 8 bases and J by 5 bases, leaving 22 bases between them. CDR3 sequence (DNA): TGTGCCAGCGTAGGCGAGACCCCATTGTTAGACGAGCAGTACTTC. Translating gives CASVGETPLLDEQYF.

This clonotype was counted a few times. This chain links TRBV7-9 with TRBJ2-5; D is possibly TRBD1 (5 bases). V lost 1 base and J 2 bases, leaving 11 bases between the germline ends. In germline, CDR1 is SEHNR, CDR2 FQNEAQ (reference sequence). This CDR3 region has 15 residues. The CDR3 here is CASSLVGVGQETQYF. CDR3 nucleotide sequence: TGTGCCAGCAGCTTAGTAGGGGTGGGTCAAGAGACCCAGTACTTC.

The chain uses TRBV7-6 and TRBJ2-7; either TRBD1 or TRBD2 may fit D (5 bases each). Trimming took off 4 bases at V and 3 bases at J, with 16 bases between the two ends. Germline V lookup: CDR1 SGHVS, CDR2 FNYEAQ. The CDR3 extends over 15 amino acids. CDR3 DNA sequence: TGTGCCAGCAGCTACCTAACGGGGCCGAACTACGAGCAGTACTTC. This encodes CASSYLTGPNYEQYF.